The 30 T cell receptor beta chains reported below all come from one sample, sequenced in a study of cytotoxic CD8 clonotypes in ibrutinib-treated CLL. Generated by immunoSEQ multiplex PCR, the TCRdb table keeps only in-frame clones and is missing some. The sample shows a few hundred thousand clones, around 70% of them seen only once. The sequencing used PBMCs, collected after 24 months of ibrutinib treatment. These receptors all stem from a human donor with chronic lymphocytic leukemia.

The CDR3 reads CASSVALGAGGYGYTF. The CDR3 DNA follows: TGTGCCAGCAGCGTAGCTTTGGGGGCTGGGGGCTATGGCTACACCTTC. This chain links TRBV9 with TRBJ1-2; D is perhaps TRBD1 (6 bases). This CDR3 has 16 amino acids. Germline CDR1 and CDR2: SGDLS and YYNGEE. With 0 bases removed from V and 4 bases from J, the gap between germline ends came to 16 bases.

This chain joins TRBV4-1 and TRBJ2-3; possibly TRBD2 for D (6 bases). The CDR3 covers 17 residues. V lost 0 bases and J 1 base, leaving 14 bases between the germline ends. Germline loops: CDR1 MGHRA, CDR2 YSYEKL. The CDR3 bases are TGCGCCAGCAGCCAAGAAACTCCAGGAGGGGGCACAGATACGCAGTATTTT. Translating gives CASSQETPGGGTDTQYF.

This chain uses TRBV6-4 with TRBJ2-2; D ambiguous. Germline V CDR1 and CDR2: MRHNA, SNTAGT. The CDR3 runs 13 residues. The V end lost 10 bases, the J end lost 4 bases, and 13 bases lay between the germline ends. CDR3 coding DNA: TGTGCCAATGAGAGAGGCATCACCGGGGAGCTGTTTTTT. Residues: CANERGITGELFF.

This clone has a single count. The chain links TRBV28 to TRBJ2-7; D is possibly TRBD2 (5 bases). V was pared by 5 bases and J by 6 bases, with 20 bases between. This CDR3 is built from 15 residues. The V gene's germline CDR1 is MDHEN and CDR2 SYDVKM. Here the CDR3 DNA reads TGTGCCAGCAGTGTCTTTTCCGGGATCCGGGGCGAGCAGTACTTC. This codes for CASSVFSGIRGEQYF.

The genes are TRBV30 and TRBJ1-2; D is perhaps TRBD1 (6 bases). V lost 8 bases, J lost 4 bases, and 17 bases lay in between. From germline, CDR1 is GTSNPN and CDR2 SVGIG (reference sequence). The length of the CDR3 is 13 residues. The CDR3 reads CAARTEIRYGYTF. In DNA, the CDR3 is TGTGCCGCCCGGACAGAAATCCGCTATGGCTACACCTTC.

This clone showed up just a few times. This chain links TRBV7-9 with TRBJ1-2; no definite D call. Germline loops: CDR1 SEHNR, CDR2 FQNEAQ (reference sequence). This CDR3 has 14 residues. V gave up 1 base and J gave up 3 bases, with 9 bases separating them. The CDR3 nucleotides are TGTGCCAGCAGCTTAGAAGGAGTCCACTATGGCTACACCTTC. Its translation is CASSLEGVHYGYTF.

The J gene is TRBJ2-3, the V gene TRBV2, with 7 bases matching TRBD2. The J segment lost 1 base and the V segment lost 0 bases, leaving 4 bases of the junction unmatched. This CDR3 contains 16 residues. Germline values: CDR1 SNHLY, CDR2 FYNNEI. The CDR3 reads CASSEAGGPRTDTQYF. CDR3 nucleotide sequence: TGTGCCAGCAGTGAAGCGGGAGGGCCCCGCACAGATACGCAGTATTTT.

This chain uses TRBV21-1 with TRBJ1-1; TRBD1 is the table's D call, not checked against the DNA. TRBV21-1 constitutes a pseudogene. CDR3 size: 14 residues. CDR3 loop: CASSKGTPNTEAFF. The DNA of the CDR3 is TGTGCCAGCAGCAAAGGGACACCGAACACTGAAGCTTTCTTT.

The chain is built from TRBV14 and TRBJ2-7, with no clear D. CDR3 size: 14 residues. V lost 7 bases to trimming and J lost 0 bases, with 13 bases between them. The germline gives CDR1 SGHDN, CDR2 FVKESK. This CDR3 reads CASISPGSSYEQYF. The CDR3 nucleotides read TGTGCCAGCATTAGCCCCGGAAGCTCCTACGAGCAGTACTTC. Using reference TRBV14 and TRBJ2-7 for the parts outside the CDR3, the full variable domain is EAGVTQFPSHSVIEKGQTVTLRCDPISGHDNLYWYRRVMGKEIKFLLHFVKESKQDESGMPNNRFLAERTGGTYSTLKVQPAELEDSGVYFCASISPGSSYEQYFGPGTRLTVT.

This clone has a single count. CDR3 protein: CASSGRGRPDTQYF. The CDR3 bases are TGTGCCAGCTCAGGGCGCGGGAGACCAGATACGCAGTATTTT. The chain recombines TRBV18 with TRBJ2-3; 7 nucleotides agree with TRBD2. Germline CDR1 KGHSH, CDR2 LQKENI. The CDR3 has 14 amino acids. J was trimmed by 4 bases and V by 5 bases; bases with no gene match: 6.

The chain carries TRBV4-3 and TRBJ2-3; D tentatively fits TRBD1 or TRBD2 (5 bases each). Trimming removed 4 bases at V and 2 bases at J, with 10 bases between. Germline V gene sequence: CDR1 LGHNA, CDR2 YSLEER. The CDR3 length is 14 residues. CDR3 amino acids: CASSPGSYTDTQYF. The CDR3 coding sequence is TGCGCCAGCAGCCCAGGGAGCTACACAGATACGCAGTATTTT.

V and J are TRBV29-1 and TRBJ2-3; no reliable D call. With 4 bases removed from V and 7 bases from J, the gap between germline ends came to 6 bases. This CDR3 comprises 10 residues. CDR1 is SQVTM and CDR2 is ANQGSEA in the germline V gene. The CDR3 bases are TGCAGCGTTGCAGAGAATACGCAGTATTTT. It codes for CSVAENTQYF.

The chain links TRBV28 to TRBJ1-5, with 8 bases identical to TRBD1. Losses at the gene ends were 7 bases for V and 1 base for J; bases not matched to a gene: 6. Per the germline V gene, CDR1 is MDHEN and CDR2 is SYDVKM. The CDR3 has 15 amino acids. CDR3 in DNA: TGTGCCAGCACCACCGGGACAGGCAGCAATCAGCCCCAGCATTTT. The encoded protein is CASTTGTGSNQPQHF.

This sequence joins TRBV7-2 and TRBJ2-7, with TRBD2 identical over 7 bases. There are 14 residues in the CDR3. CDR1 and CDR2 from the germline V gene are SGHTA and FQGNSA. V shed 5 bases and J 6 bases; nucleotides not matched to a gene: 10. Here the CDR3 reads CASSALAWGGEQYF. In nucleotides, the CDR3 is TGTGCCAGCAGCGCCCTAGCGTGGGGGGGCGAGCAGTACTTC. Together with reference TRBV7-2 and TRBJ2-7, the CDR3 gives the full variable domain: GAGVSQSPSNKVTEKGKDVELRCDPISGHTALYWYRQSLGQGLEFLIYFQGNSAPDKSGLPSDRFSAERTGGSVSTLTIQRTQQEDSAVYLCASSALAWGGEQYFGPGTRLTVT.

This clone appeared once. The chain carries TRBV11-2 and TRBJ2-2, with D possibly matching TRBD2 (6 bases). Trimming shortened V by 3 bases and J by 0 bases, and 8 bases separated the two germline ends. The germline V gene has CDR1 SGHAT and CDR2 FQNNGV. This CDR3 has 15 residues. CDR3 loop: CASSFRGTNTGELFF. In nucleotides, the CDR3 is TGTGCCAGCAGCTTTCGGGGGACGAACACCGGGGAGCTGTTTTTT.

This rearrangement joins TRBV9 to TRBJ1-2; 10 positions agree with TRBD1. The CDR3 is 14 residues long. Germline CDR1 and CDR2: SGDLS and YYNGEE. The V gene end was trimmed by 5 bases and the J gene end by 11 bases; junction bases not matched to a gene: 12. This CDR3 is CASSPTGTGEGYTF. The CDR3 region has the DNA TGTGCCAGCAGTCCCACCGGGACAGGGGAGGGGTACACCTTC.

This chain links TRBV11-3 with TRBJ2-1, with D tentatively TRBD2 (6 bases). In germline, CDR1 is SGHNT, CDR2 YENEEA. Deletions cut 4 bases from V and 4 bases from J, with 14 bases between. This CDR3 spans 15 amino acids. The CDR3 protein is CASSSPRRGYNEQFF. The CDR3 nucleotides read TGTGCCAGCAGCTCCCCTAGGAGGGGTTACAATGAGCAGTTCTTC.

The rearrangement uses TRBV6-6 and TRBJ2-2, with 8 nucleotides matching TRBD2. The CDR3 consists of 15 residues. V lost 7 bases to trimming and J lost 6 bases; unmatched junction nucleotides: 10. Germline V gives CDR1 MNHNY, CDR2 SVGAGI (reference sequence). The CDR3 sequence: CASTSDWREAGELFF. In nucleotides, the CDR3 is TGTGCCAGCACCTCCGACTGGCGGGAGGCCGGGGAGCTGTTTTTT.

This clone was counted once. V usage is TRBV29-1 and J usage is TRBJ2-5, with no clear D. Per germline, CDR1 SQVTM and CDR2 ANQGSEA. Trimming pared 3 bases from V and 5 bases from J, leaving 10 bases between. This CDR3 has 12 amino acids. CDR3 residues: CSVDVARETQYF. The CDR3 coding sequence is TGCAGCGTTGACGTAGCTAGGGAGACCCAGTACTTC.

This CDR3 is CASSYRGYEQYF. The CDR3 nucleotides are TGTGCCAGCAGCTATAGAGGCTACGAGCAGTACTTC. The V and J genes are TRBV27 and TRBJ2-7, with no clear D. CDR1 is MNHEY and CDR2 is SMNVEV in the germline V gene (reference sequence). This CDR3 comprises 12 residues. V was pared by 6 bases and J by 3 bases, with 9 bases between.

The sample holds a few counts of this clone. The chain carries TRBV28 and TRBJ1-4; 10 nucleotides line up with TRBD1. The CDR3 has 14 amino acids. J lost 6 bases, V lost 6 bases, and 4 bases had no gene match. Germline-derived CDR1 and CDR2 are MDHEN and SYDVKM. CDR3 in DNA: TGTGCCAGCAGATCCGGGACAGGGGATGAAAAACTGTTTTTT. Translation: CASRSGTGDEKLFF.

The chain recombines TRBV7-2 with TRBJ2-2, with D uncertain. The CDR3 contains 14 residues. CDR1 is SGHTA and CDR2 is FQGNSA in the germline V gene. Trimming pared 2 bases from V and 3 bases from J, leaving 7 bases between. The CDR3 loop is CASSLIGDTGELFF. CDR3 coding DNA: TGTGCCAGCAGCTTAATTGGAGACACCGGGGAGCTGTTTTTT.

This chain links TRBV4-3 with TRBJ2-7, with 8 bases lining up with TRBD1. V shed 5 bases, J shed 6 bases, and the junction held 9 bases outside the gene matches. This CDR3 spans 14 amino acids. The germline V gene has CDR1 LGHNA and CDR2 YSLEER. Written as DNA, the CDR3 is TGCGCCAGCAGCTCGGGACAGGTTGGTAGCGAGCAGTACTTC. It specifies CASSSGQVGSEQYF.

J is TRBJ2-3 and V is TRBV5-1, with 7 bases matching TRBD2. The germline gives CDR1 SGHRS, CDR2 YFSETQ. The CDR3 is 14 residues long. The V segment lost 0 bases and the J segment 4 bases; nucleotides outside the gene matches: 2. CDR3 amino acids: CASSLVLAADTQYF. The CDR3, as DNA: TGCGCCAGCAGCTTGGTTCTAGCGGCAGATACGCAGTATTTT.

This rearrangement joins TRBV28 to TRBJ2-1, with 7 bases matching TRBD1. Trimming at V came to 6 bases and at J to 4 bases, leaving 9 bases not matched to a gene. This CDR3 has 15 residues. Per the germline V gene, CDR1 is MDHEN and CDR2 is SYDVKM. CDR3 sequence (DNA): TGTGCCAGCAGCCTGACAGGGTCGGGATACAATGAGCAGTTCTTC. Translation: CASSLTGSGYNEQFF.

This chain links TRBV7-3 with TRBJ1-3; perhaps TRBD1 as D (6 bases). CDR1 is SGHTA and CDR2 is FQGTGA in the germline V gene. V was shortened by 2 bases and J by 6 bases, with 11 bases between the two germline ends. The CDR3 is 14 amino acids. CDR3 DNA: TGTGCCAGCAGCTTACAACAGGGTGAAAACACCATATATTTT. Residues: CASSLQQGENTIYF.

The chain recombines TRBV7-9 with TRBJ2-1; tentative D call: TRBD2 (6 bases). The CDR3 contains 15 residues. Per germline, CDR1 SEHNR and CDR2 FQNEAQ (reference sequence). V lost 7 bases to trimming and J lost 0 bases, with 13 bases between them. CDR3 sequence (DNA): TGTGCCAGCACCAGGACTACACTCTCCTACAATGAGCAGTTCTTC. As protein: CASTRTTLSYNEQFF.

The chain is built from TRBV4-1 and TRBJ2-2, with 7 bases matching TRBD2. The CDR3 is 15 amino acids. CDR1 is MGHRA and CDR2 is YSYEKL in the germline V gene. The V and J ends lost 6 bases and 5 bases, in that order; junction bases with no gene match: 9. The CDR3 bases are TGCGCCAGCAGTTACGACGGGGGGAGAACCGGGGAGCTGTTTTTT. It is translated as CASSYDGGRTGELFF.

V usage is TRBV7-3 and J usage is TRBJ2-1; no clear D. Looked up from germline, CDR1 is SGHTA and CDR2 is FQGTGA. Trimming removed 3 bases at V and 5 bases at J, with 8 bases between. This CDR3 region has 13 residues. CDR3 amino acids: CASSFSANNEQFF. In DNA, the CDR3 is TGTGCCAGCAGCTTTAGTGCTAACAATGAGCAGTTCTTC.

There are a few counts of this clone. This rearrangement joins TRBV28 to TRBJ1-2, with D possibly being TRBD1 (6 bases). V gave up 10 bases and J gave up 7 bases, with 19 bases separating them. CDR3 length equals 13 residues. From germline, CDR1 is MDHEN and CDR2 SYDVKM. In DNA form, the CDR3 reads TGTGCCACCGCCGCTACAGGGACTATTGGCTACACCTTC. Protein: CATAATGTIGYTF.